The sequence of this TCR beta chain was determined in a study of control samples from healthy donors and cancer patients. The CDR3 spans 14 residues. The V end lost 4 bases, the J end lost 5 bases, and 14 bases lay between the germline ends. Germline loops: CDR1 LNHDA, CDR2 SQIVND (reference sequence). Clones were read by immunoSEQ multiplex PCR, and TCRdb kept only the in-frame ones, dropping some. The repertoire consists of 150,000 or so clones, with 80% to 95% occurring once and the leading ten covering around 2.1%. This chain joins TRBV19 and TRBJ2-5; D ambiguous. The sample comprised blood. This TCR came from a woman aged 50 to 65 in good health. The chain's CDR3 is CASSTTWVLETQYF. For the CDR3, the DNA is TGTGCCAGTAGTACTACATGGGTGTTGGAGACCCAGTACTTC.